The clone carrying this T cell receptor beta chain came up many times. Its target is unknown. At one end the junction does not follow the germline gene, possibly because of a read error. cDNA molecules, individually, were tagged with unique molecular identifiers. MiXCR, run by TCRdb on the 5' RACE reads, gives a single entry per CDR3 protein. Of tens of thousands of distinct CDR3 sequences in the sample, about 12% were seen once. The germline V gene has CDR1 SGHRS and CDR2 YFSETQ. The CDR3 runs to 11 residues. The entry originates in a study of early T cells in non-severe SARS-CoV-2 infection. Whole-study context: Bulk RNA isolated from unsorted whole blood underwent sequencing; chains were not paired.

Study outcomes and limitations: The matching step, a VDJdb search, favored anti-spike CD8 responses and missed private and CD4 specificities.

Material: whole blood, obtained at baseline. V usage is TRBV5-1 and J usage is TRBJ2-7; D unclear. The clonotype originates from an adult who was a healthcare worker with PCR-confirmed SARS-CoV-2 infection or an uninfected control (not recorded which). The CDR3 coding sequence is TGTGCCAGCAGTAGCTCCTACGAGCAGTACTTC. It is translated as CASSSSYEQYF.